These T cell receptor beta chains were read from a single sample in a study of blood T cell repertoires in COVID-19. Assay: immunoSEQ multiplex PCR; the TCRdb copy retains only in-frame clones and omits some. The sample lists about 76,000 clones, approximately 85% occurring once. The sequenced sample consisted of peripheral blood. The receptors were sampled from a man aged 55 to 70 with COVID-19, enrolled during active disease. Both conserved end residues are part of each CDR3. Fields, in order: V gene, CDR3 length, D gene, J gene, clone size, CDR3 protein, CDR3 DNA. A D gene is named only where the DNA matches it firmly. Where a row states a size, it is once, few, many or the class of an expanded clone; other rows omit it.

v_gene: TRBV6-5; len: 11; d_gene: -; j_gene: TRBJ1-3; abundance: -; CDR3aa: CASIFGNTIYF; CDR3nt: TGTGCCAGCATATTTGGAAACACCATATATTTT
v_gene: TRBV6-5; len: 14; d_gene: TRBD1; j_gene: TRBJ1-6; abundance: -; CDR3aa: CASSYSGQGAPLHF; CDR3nt: TGTGCCAGCAGTTACTCCGGACAGGGTGCACCCCTCCACTTT
v_gene: TRBV6-2/TRBV6-3; len: 15; d_gene: TRBD1; j_gene: TRBJ2-1; abundance: -; CDR3aa: CASSLPGQGKDEQFF; CDR3nt: TGTGCCAGCAGTTTACCGGGACAGGGGAAGGATGAGCAGTTCTTC
v_gene: TRBV28; len: 12; d_gene: -; j_gene: TRBJ2-5; abundance: -; CDR3aa: CASPLYQETQYF; CDR3nt: TGTGCCAGCCCTCTTTACCAAGAGACCCAGTACTTC
v_gene: TRBV2; len: 14; d_gene: -; j_gene: TRBJ1-5; abundance: -; CDR3aa: CASWGGTQGQPQHF; CDR3nt: TGTGCCAGCTGGGGAGGGACACAAGGGCAGCCCCAGCATTTT
v_gene: TRBV28; len: 16; d_gene: TRBD1; j_gene: TRBJ2-1; abundance: -; CDR3aa: CASSSASGQGLNEQFF; CDR3nt: TGTGCCAGCAGTTCGGCATCGGGACAGGGCCTCAATGAGCAGTTCTTC
v_gene: TRBV6-5; len: 15; d_gene: -; j_gene: TRBJ1-1; abundance: -; CDR3aa: CASSQTGEVNTEAFF; CDR3nt: TGTGCCAGCAGCCAAACGGGGGAGGTGAACACTGAAGCTTTCTTT
v_gene: TRBV19; len: 13; d_gene: TRBD1; j_gene: TRBJ2-3; abundance: -; CDR3aa: CASSADRADTQYF; CDR3nt: TGTGCCAGTAGTGCCGACAGGGCAGATACGCAGTATTTT
v_gene: TRBV7-9; len: 14; d_gene: -; j_gene: TRBJ2-5; abundance: -; CDR3aa: CASEGGGTQETQYF; CDR3nt: TGTGCCAGCGAGGGCGGAGGGACTCAAGAGACCCAGTACTTC
v_gene: TRBV11-2; len: 14; d_gene: TRBD2; j_gene: TRBJ2-4; abundance: -; CDR3aa: CASSSRLAKNIQYF; CDR3nt: TGTGCCAGCAGCTCGCGACTAGCGAAAAACATTCAGTACTTC
v_gene: TRBV18; len: 14; d_gene: -; j_gene: TRBJ1-6; abundance: -; CDR3aa: CASSAEGFNSPLHF; CDR3nt: TGTGCCAGCTCTGCTGAGGGATTTAATTCACCCCTCCACTTT
v_gene: TRBV5-4; len: 16; d_gene: TRBD1; j_gene: TRBJ2-7; abundance: -; CDR3aa: CASSLGDRVGGYEQYF; CDR3nt: TGTGCCAGCAGCTTGGGGGACAGGGTAGGGGGCTACGAGCAGTACTTC
v_gene: TRBV24-1; len: 15; d_gene: -; j_gene: TRBJ1-4; abundance: -; CDR3aa: CATQIRQTPPEKLFF; CDR3nt: TGTGCCACCCAGATTCGACAGACCCCTCCGGAAAAACTGTTTTTT
v_gene: TRBV9; len: 17; d_gene: TRBD1; j_gene: TRBJ1-3; abundance: once; CDR3aa: CASSVDLTGNPGNTIYF; CDR3nt: TGTGCCAGCAGCGTAGATCTGACAGGGAATCCTGGAAACACCATATATTTT
v_gene: TRBV19; len: 19; d_gene: TRBD1; j_gene: TRBJ1-5; abundance: -; CDR3aa: CASRRSPGGAGIGNQPQHF; CDR3nt: TGTGCCAGTAGACGATCCCCAGGGGGCGCGGGAATTGGCAATCAGCCCCAGCATTTT
v_gene: TRBV12-3/TRBV12-4; len: 12; d_gene: -; j_gene: TRBJ1-5; abundance: -; CDR3aa: CASSPYNQPQHF; CDR3nt: TGTGCCAGCAGCCCTTATAATCAGCCCCAGCATTTT
v_gene: TRBV13; len: 20; d_gene: TRBD2; j_gene: TRBJ2-1; abundance: once; CDR3aa: CASSLGVWTSGLSSYNEQFF; CDR3nt: TGTGCCAGCAGCTTAGGGGTTTGGACTAGCGGTTTGAGCTCCTACAATGAGCAGTTCTTC
v_gene: TRBV11-3; len: 13; d_gene: TRBD1; j_gene: TRBJ1-1; abundance: -; CDR3aa: CASSVGTGGEAFF; CDR3nt: TGTGCCAGCAGCGTAGGGACAGGAGGTGAAGCTTTCTTT
v_gene: TRBV7-9; len: 13; d_gene: -; j_gene: TRBJ2-5; abundance: -; CDR3aa: CASSFSGAETQYF; CDR3nt: TGTGCCAGCAGCTTTTCAGGGGCAGAGACCCAGTACTTC
v_gene: TRBV7-9; len: 18; d_gene: -; j_gene: TRBJ1-3; abundance: -; CDR3aa: CASSFYQTVEPTGNTIYF; CDR3nt: TGTGCCAGCAGCTTTTATCAAACAGTTGAACCAACTGGAAACACCATATATTTT
v_gene: TRBV2; len: 16; d_gene: TRBD2; j_gene: TRBJ2-1; abundance: -; CDR3aa: CASILAGGPGFNEQFF; CDR3nt: TGTGCCAGCATACTAGCGGGAGGGCCGGGATTCAATGAGCAGTTCTTC
v_gene: TRBV7-9; len: 16; d_gene: -; j_gene: TRBJ1-5; abundance: -; CDR3aa: CASSPGLTSGNQPQHF; CDR3nt: TGTGCCAGCAGCCCAGGTTTGACATCTGGCAATCAGCCCCAGCATTTT
v_gene: TRBV7-3; len: 13; d_gene: -; j_gene: TRBJ1-2; abundance: -; CDR3aa: CASSLDKGHGYTF; CDR3nt: TGTGCCAGCAGCCTCGACAAAGGCCATGGCTACACCTTC
v_gene: TRBV3-1/TRBV3-2; len: 14; d_gene: -; j_gene: TRBJ1-5; abundance: -; CDR3aa: CASSLGGGNQPQHF; CDR3nt: TGTGCCAGCAGCTTAGGGGGGGGCAATCAGCCCCAGCATTTT
v_gene: TRBV2; len: 17; d_gene: TRBD2; j_gene: TRBJ2-1; abundance: -; CDR3aa: CASSATAAGLAGNEQFF; CDR3nt: TGTGCCAGCAGTGCAACTGCCGCGGGACTAGCGGGCAATGAGCAGTTCTTC
v_gene: TRBV28; len: 17; d_gene: TRBD2; j_gene: TRBJ2-5; abundance: -; CDR3aa: CASSSILAGGLQETQYF; CDR3nt: TGTGCCAGCAGTTCCATCTTAGCGGGGGGGCTTCAAGAGACCCAGTACTTC
v_gene: TRBV18; len: 16; d_gene: TRBD1; j_gene: TRBJ1-1; abundance: -; CDR3aa: CASSPLVGRQGGEAFF; CDR3nt: TGTGCCAGCTCACCACTCGTGGGCCGACAGGGTGGTGAAGCTTTCTTT
v_gene: TRBV2; len: 15; d_gene: -; j_gene: TRBJ1-4; abundance: -; CDR3aa: CASSLNRETNEKLFF; CDR3nt: TGTGCCAGCAGTTTAAACAGGGAGACTAATGAAAAACTGTTTTTT
v_gene: TRBV12-2; len: 14; d_gene: -; j_gene: TRBJ2-1; abundance: -; CDR3aa: CASRLRAALNEQFF; CDR3nt: TGTGCAAGTCGCTTAAGAGCGGCCCTCAATGAGCAGTTCTTC
v_gene: TRBV21-1; len: 14; d_gene: -; j_gene: TRBJ1-1; abundance: -; CDR3aa: CASSNPGKNTEAFF; CDR3nt: TGTGCCAGCAGCAACCCCGGGAAGAACACTGAAGCTTTCTTT
v_gene: TRBV11-2; len: 13; d_gene: -; j_gene: TRBJ2-1; abundance: -; CDR3aa: CASSSIAGDEQFF; CDR3nt: TGTGCCAGCAGCTCAATCGCAGGGGATGAGCAGTTCTTC
v_gene: TRBV5-1; len: 16; d_gene: TRBD2; j_gene: TRBJ2-1; abundance: once; CDR3aa: CASSQETSGGYNEQFF; CDR3nt: TGCGCCAGCAGCCAAGAAACTAGCGGGGGTTACAATGAGCAGTTCTTC
v_gene: TRBV14; len: 12; d_gene: -; j_gene: TRBJ2-7; abundance: -; CDR3aa: CASSPGTYEQYF; CDR3nt: TGTGCCAGCAGCCCCGGGACCTACGAGCAGTACTTC
v_gene: TRBV7-6; len: 14; d_gene: TRBD1; j_gene: TRBJ1-2; abundance: -; CDR3aa: CASSLTTGDLGYTF; CDR3nt: TGTGCCAGCAGCTTAACCACAGGGGATTTGGGCTACACCTTC
v_gene: TRBV5-1; len: 17; d_gene: TRBD2; j_gene: TRBJ2-7; abundance: -; CDR3aa: CASSLGGPSGADYEQYF; CDR3nt: TGCGCCAGCAGCTTGGGGGGACCCAGCGGGGCGGACTACGAGCAGTACTTC
v_gene: TRBV4-1; len: 15; d_gene: -; j_gene: TRBJ2-7; abundance: medium-sized; CDR3aa: CASSQEVGVSYEQYF; CDR3nt: TGCGCCAGCAGCCAAGAAGTGGGAGTAAGCTACGAGCAGTACTTC
v_gene: TRBV5-4; len: 15; d_gene: -; j_gene: TRBJ2-4; abundance: -; CDR3aa: CASSLDAGGGSIQYF; CDR3nt: TGTGCCAGCAGCTTGGATGCAGGCGGAGGTAGCATTCAGTACTTC
v_gene: TRBV3-1/TRBV3-2; len: 14; d_gene: -; j_gene: TRBJ1-2; abundance: -; CDR3aa: CASSPLGVNYGYTF; CDR3nt: TGTGCCAGCAGCCCTCTCGGAGTTAACTATGGCTACACCTTC
v_gene: TRBV14; len: 13; d_gene: -; j_gene: TRBJ1-4; abundance: -; CDR3aa: CASSPLGTEKLFF; CDR3nt: TGTGCCAGCAGCCCCTTAGGGACAGAAAAACTGTTTTTT
v_gene: TRBV2; len: 14; d_gene: TRBD1; j_gene: TRBJ2-1; abundance: -; CDR3aa: CASSSGTGQGGQFF; CDR3nt: TGTGCCAGCAGTTCTGGGACAGGACAGGGTGGGCAGTTCTTC